This T cell receptor beta chain was recovered during a study of blood T cell repertoires in COVID-19 (dated by TCRdb to between 2020 and 2021). Study-level background: Samples from collaborators originated in the United States, Italy and Spain and spanned both the acute and convalescent phases of COVID-19. The material from the prospective study consisted of cDNA or gDNA derived from T cells, B-cell-depleted T cells, or PBMCs. The dataset comprised deeply sampled blood TCRbeta repertoires from subjects exposed to, actively infected with, or recovered from COVID-19. The repertoires were released in a freely available public database meant as a resource for research on the immune response to SARS-CoV-2. The samples were drawn from the first 160 participants of the ongoing ImmuneRACE study and from under 1,500 subjects provided by 6 global collaborators. A de-identified subject ID, COVID-19 status, age in years and sex were almost always included in the sample metadata. Where HLA class I and class II types were available, the types were taken from metadata supplied by the sample provider, not from assay-based typing.

Comment on this clone: It lacks a known antigen. No much larger clone exists at a distance of one base, and base qualities are not known.

The collaborating institutions used their own protocols to collect whole blood in K2EDTA tubes. For TCRbeta analysis, collaborators shipped samples in one of three forms: frozen whole blood, isolated PBMCs, or DNA extracted from either of those sample types. Inclusive of the bounding cysteine and phenylalanine, the CDR3 is 17 residues long. Just the 51-base CDR3 DNA is kept, in frame starting at base 1. V and J are truncated by 4 bases and 0 bases respectively, leaving an intervening sequence of 15 bases. The CDR1 and CDR2 encoded by the germline V gene are MGHRA and YSYEKL. TCRbeta CDR3 regions were amplified from genomic DNA using the immunoSEQ Assay, a bias-controlled multiplex PCR. In the authors' own workflow: Nucleated cell counts per sample were estimated from amplification of reference gene primers within the assay. To quantify the absolute abundance of each unique TCRbeta CDR3 rearrangement, sequence reads were collapsed and filtered. For each sample, productive Simpson clonality was calculated as the square root of Simpson's diversity index over productive rearrangements. Imported from immuneACCESS, the table was reduced by TCRdb to in-frame sequences with V and J called. These copies leave out some clones; in studies compared against another copy, an unresolved V gene accounts for under half, and the cause of the remainder is not known. V and J calls and clone size come straight from that table; D and trimming were deduced from the DNA. The sample has roughly 150,000 clones on record, roughly four fifths of them singletons. About a tenth of the sample goes to the ten largest clones.

Study-wide conclusions, independent of this receptor: The amount of clinical and demographic metadata varied by source and participant and was provided uncurated.

The TCR sequence derives from a human donor in a cohort sampled during active COVID-19. The receptor chain draws on TRBV4-1 and TRBJ2-2, with the identity of the D gene unclear. Material: peripheral blood. The CDR3 protein: CASSPFTATTNTGELFF. The DNA reads as follows: TGCGCCAGCAGCCCCTTTACCGCGACAACGAACACCGGGGAGCTGTTTTTT.